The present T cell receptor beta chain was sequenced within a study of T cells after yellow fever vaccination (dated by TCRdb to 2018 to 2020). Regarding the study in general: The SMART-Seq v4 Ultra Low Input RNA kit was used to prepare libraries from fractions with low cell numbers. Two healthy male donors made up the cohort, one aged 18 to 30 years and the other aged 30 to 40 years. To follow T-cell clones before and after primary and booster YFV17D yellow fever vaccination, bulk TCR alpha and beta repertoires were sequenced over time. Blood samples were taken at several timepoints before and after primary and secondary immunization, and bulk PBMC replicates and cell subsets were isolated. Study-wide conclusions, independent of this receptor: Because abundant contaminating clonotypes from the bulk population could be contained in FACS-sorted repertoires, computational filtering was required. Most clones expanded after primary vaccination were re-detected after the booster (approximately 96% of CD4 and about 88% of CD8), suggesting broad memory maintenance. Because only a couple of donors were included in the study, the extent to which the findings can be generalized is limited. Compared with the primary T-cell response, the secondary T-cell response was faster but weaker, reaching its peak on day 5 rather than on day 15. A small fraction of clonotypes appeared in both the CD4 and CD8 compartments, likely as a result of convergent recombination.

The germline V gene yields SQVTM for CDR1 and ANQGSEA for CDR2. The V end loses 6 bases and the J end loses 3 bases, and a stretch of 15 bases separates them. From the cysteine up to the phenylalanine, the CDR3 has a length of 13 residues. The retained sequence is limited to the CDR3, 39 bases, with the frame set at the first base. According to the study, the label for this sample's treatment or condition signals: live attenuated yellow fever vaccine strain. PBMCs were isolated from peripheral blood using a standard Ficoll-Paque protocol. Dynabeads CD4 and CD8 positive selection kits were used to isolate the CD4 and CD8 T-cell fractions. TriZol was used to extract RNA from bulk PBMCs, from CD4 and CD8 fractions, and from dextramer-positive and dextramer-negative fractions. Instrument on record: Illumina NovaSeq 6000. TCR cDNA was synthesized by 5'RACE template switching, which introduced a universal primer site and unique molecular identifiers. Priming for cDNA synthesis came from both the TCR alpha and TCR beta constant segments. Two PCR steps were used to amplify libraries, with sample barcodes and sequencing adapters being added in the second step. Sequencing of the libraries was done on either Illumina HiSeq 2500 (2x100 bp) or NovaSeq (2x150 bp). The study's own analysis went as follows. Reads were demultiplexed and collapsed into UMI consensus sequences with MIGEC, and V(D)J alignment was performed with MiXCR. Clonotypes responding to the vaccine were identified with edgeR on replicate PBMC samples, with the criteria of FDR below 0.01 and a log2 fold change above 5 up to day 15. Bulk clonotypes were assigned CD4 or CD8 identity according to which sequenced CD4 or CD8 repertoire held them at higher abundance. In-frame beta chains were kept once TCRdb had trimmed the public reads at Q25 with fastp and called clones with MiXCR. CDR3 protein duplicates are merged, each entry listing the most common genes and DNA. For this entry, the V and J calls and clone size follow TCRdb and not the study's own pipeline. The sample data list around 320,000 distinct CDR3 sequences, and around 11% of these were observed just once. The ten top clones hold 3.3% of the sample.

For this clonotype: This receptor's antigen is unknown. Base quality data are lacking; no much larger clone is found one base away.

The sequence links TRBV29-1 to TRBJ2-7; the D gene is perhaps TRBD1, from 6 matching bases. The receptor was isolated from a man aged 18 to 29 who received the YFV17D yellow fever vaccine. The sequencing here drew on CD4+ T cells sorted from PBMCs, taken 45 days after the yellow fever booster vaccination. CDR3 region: CSVTTGISYEQYF. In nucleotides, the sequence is TGCAGCGTCACAACAGGGATCAGCTACGAGCAGTACTTC.